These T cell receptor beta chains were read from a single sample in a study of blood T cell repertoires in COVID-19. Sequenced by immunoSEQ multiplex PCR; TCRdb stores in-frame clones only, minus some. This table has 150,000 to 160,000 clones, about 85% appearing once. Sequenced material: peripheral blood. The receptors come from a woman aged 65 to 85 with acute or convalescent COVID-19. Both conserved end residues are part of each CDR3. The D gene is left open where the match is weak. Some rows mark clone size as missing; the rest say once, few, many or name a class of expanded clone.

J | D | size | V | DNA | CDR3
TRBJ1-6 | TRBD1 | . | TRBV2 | TGTGCCAGCAGTGGCAGCGGACAGGGGTTGGGTTCACCCCTCCACTTT | CASSGSGQGLGSPLHF
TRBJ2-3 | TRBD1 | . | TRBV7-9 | TGTGCCAGCAGCCTGATTACAGGGGGTTCTACAGATACGCAGTATTTT | CASSLITGGSTDTQYF
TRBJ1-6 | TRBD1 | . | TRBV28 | TGTGCCAGCAGTCCCGGACAGGTGAAAATCGCCCTCCACTTT | CASSPGQVKIALHF
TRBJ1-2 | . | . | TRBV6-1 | TGTGCCAGCAGTGAATACATCTATGGCTACACCTTC | CASSEYIYGYTF
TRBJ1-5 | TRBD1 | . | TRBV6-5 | TGTGCCACCCAGGATGGACAGGGGGCTCAGCCCCAGCATTTT | CATQDGQGAQPQHF
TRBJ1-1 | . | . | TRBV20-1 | TGCAGTGCTACCTTGGACACCTTCTTT | CSATLDTFF
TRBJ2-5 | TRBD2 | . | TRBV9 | TGTGCCAGCAGCAACAGCGGGGGGGCCTTAGAGACCCAGTACTTC | CASSNSGGALETQYF
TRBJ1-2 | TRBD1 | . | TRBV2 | TGTGCCAGCACCAGGACAGGGGACTATGGCTACACCTTC | CASTRTGDYGYTF
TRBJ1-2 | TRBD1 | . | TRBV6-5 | TGTGCCAGCAGTTACTCGAGACAGGGGGCGGAAGGCTACACCTTC | CASSYSRQGAEGYTF
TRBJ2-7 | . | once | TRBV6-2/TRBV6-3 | . | CASSSSGLAAEQYF
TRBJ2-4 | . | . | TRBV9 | TGTGCCAGCTCCAGGGAACAGGGATCAGTGAGGAAAAACATTCAGTACTTC | CASSREQGSVRKNIQYF
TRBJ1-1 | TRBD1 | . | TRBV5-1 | TGCGCCAGCAGGGACAGGGCGGGGACTGAAGCTTTCTTT | CASRDRAGTEAFF
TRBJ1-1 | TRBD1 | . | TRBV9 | TGTGCCAGCAGCGTAACGGGGACAGCGAATCTGAACACTGAAGCTTTCTTT | CASSVTGTANLNTEAFF
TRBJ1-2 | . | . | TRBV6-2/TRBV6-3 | TGTGCCAGCAGTATGACAGGAAAGGGTGGCTACACCTTC | CASSMTGKGGYTF
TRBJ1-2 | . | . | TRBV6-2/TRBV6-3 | TGTGCCAGCAGTATGCGTTATAACTATGGCTACACCTTC | CASSMRYNYGYTF
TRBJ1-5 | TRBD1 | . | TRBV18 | TGTGCCAGCTCACTGGGGACAGGGGGCAATCAGCCCCAGCATTTT | CASSLGTGGNQPQHF
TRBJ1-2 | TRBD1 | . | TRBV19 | TGTGCCAGTAGTATAGGAAACAGGGGGCATGGCTACACCTTC | CASSIGNRGHGYTF
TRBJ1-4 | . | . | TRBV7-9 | TGTGCCAGCAGCTTAGCCCAGGATTATGAAAAACTGTTTTTT | CASSLAQDYEKLFF
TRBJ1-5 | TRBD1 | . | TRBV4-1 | TGCGCCAGCAGCCAGGAGACAGGGCGCAATCAGCCCCAGCATTTT | CASSQETGRNQPQHF
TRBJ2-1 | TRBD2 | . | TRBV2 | TGTGCCAGCAGTGTGAGACTAGCTAGCTACAATGAGCAGTTCTTC | CASSVRLASYNEQFF
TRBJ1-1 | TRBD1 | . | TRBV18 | TGTGCCAGCTCACCGGTCGAGGGGGCGCGGGCTGAAGCTTTCTTT | CASSPVEGARAEAFF
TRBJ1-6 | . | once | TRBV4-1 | TGCGCCAGCAGCCAAGGACAACACCCTAGCGGCTCACCCCTCCACTTT | CASSQGQHPSGSPLHF
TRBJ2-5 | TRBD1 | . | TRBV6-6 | TGTGCCAGCAGGCGGACAGGGTGGTCCGGGGAGACCCAGTACTTC | CASRRTGWSGETQYF
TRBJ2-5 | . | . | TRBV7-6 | TGTGCCAGCAGCTTAGCCACAGGGCGTGAGACCCAGTACTTC | CASSLATGRETQYF
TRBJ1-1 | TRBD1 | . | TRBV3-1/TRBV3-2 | TGTGCCAGCAGCCCCGGACAGGTGCTCGGGGACACTGAAGCTTTCTTT | CASSPGQVLGDTEAFF
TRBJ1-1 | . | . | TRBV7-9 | TGTGCCAGCAGCTTCGAGGGTTGGGAAACTGAAGCTTTCTTT | CASSFEGWETEAFF
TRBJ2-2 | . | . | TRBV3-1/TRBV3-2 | TGTGCCAGCAGCCTAGCGGCGGGGAGGTACACCGGGGAGCTGTTTTTT | CASSLAAGRYTGELFF
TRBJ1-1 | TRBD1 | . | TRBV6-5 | TGTGCCAGCCTTGCGACAGGGGGTATGAACACTGAAGCTTTCTTT | CASLATGGMNTEAFF
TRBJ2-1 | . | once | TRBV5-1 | TGCGCCAGCAGCCCCGACAGCTCCTACAATGAGCAGTTCTTC | CASSPDSSYNEQFF
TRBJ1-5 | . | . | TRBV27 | TGTGCCAGCAGTTCCCTATATAGCAATCAGCCCCAGCATTTT | CASSSLYSNQPQHF
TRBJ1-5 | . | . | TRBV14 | TGTGCCAGCACCTCCCGGTTGGTCGGGCCCCAGCATTTT | CASTSRLVGPQHF
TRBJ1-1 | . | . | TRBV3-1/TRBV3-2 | TGTGCCAGCAGCCAAGAAACCACAACCGTAGCTTTCTTT | CASSQETTTVAFF
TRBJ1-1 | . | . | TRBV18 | TGTGCCAGCTCACCGCGAGGTGACACTGAAGCTTTCTTT | CASSPRGDTEAFF
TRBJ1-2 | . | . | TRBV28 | TGTGCCAGCAGCCGGCAGGTGGATGGCTACACCTTC | CASSRQVDGYTF
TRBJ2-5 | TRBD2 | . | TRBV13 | TGTGCCAGCAGCTTGGGGCGGGGGTACCAAGAGACCCAGTACTTC | CASSLGRGYQETQYF
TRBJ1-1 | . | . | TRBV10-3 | TGTGCCTCCGGGGGGAACACTGAAGCTTTCTTT | CASGGNTEAFF